This TCR beta chain is drawn from a study of cytomegalovirus exposure and HLA in healthy donors. With regard to this clone: The antigen remains unidentified.

Study-wide results and caveats: Some V segments, TRBV6-2 and TRBV6-3 among them, were indistinguishable and were therefore excluded.

The PCR was carried out with 60 Vbeta primers and 13 Jbeta primers. Clones were sequenced by immunoSEQ multiplex PCR, and TCRdb holds only the in-frame ones, with some missing. Here the sample spans around 64,000 clones, roughly 85% being singletons. This CDR3 spans 13 amino acids. Germline CDR1 is MNHNS and CDR2 is SASEGT. The J segment lost 7 bases and the V segment lost 6 bases, leaving 5 bases of the junction unmatched. The sequenced sample consisted of PBMCs. The chain couples TRBV6-1 to TRBJ1-5; 8 nucleotides line up with TRBD1. The sequence derives from a woman in her 30s in good health and CMV-seronegative. As DNA, the CDR3 is TGTGCCAGCAGAGGACAGGGTGCGCAGCCCCAGCATTTT. It encodes CASRGQGAQPQHF.